What follows are 2 T cell receptor beta chains derived from one specimen sequenced in a study of Graves' ophthalmopathy and Graves' hyperthyroidism. As the template, RNA transcripts were used to amplify TCR beta CDR3 regions. The authors performed first-round RT-PCR with HTBI primers and then a second-round multiplex PCR. Each CDR3 protein is one row after TCRdb ran MiXCR on the multiplex PCR reads. The sample has over a million distinct CDR3 sequences; less than 45% are singletons. Sequenced material: peripheral blood or thyroid tissue (not recorded which). The receptors stem from an adult man with Graves' hyperthyroidism.

This clonotype came up a few times. The CDR3 DNA reads TGTGCCAGCAGCCCTCCCGGACAAGCCTACGAGCAGTACTTC. It codes for CASSPPGQAYEQYF. V is TRBV11-1 and J is TRBJ2-7; D is possibly TRBD1 (5 bases). This CDR3 has 14 amino acids. V lost 5 bases and J lost 2, with 13 bases in between. Germline lookup yields CDR1 SGHAT and CDR2 FQDESV (reference sequence).

The sample holds many counts of this clonotype. This chain connects TRBV2 to TRBJ1-6, with 7 bases lining up with TRBD1. V lost 6 bases and J lost 6; bases outside the gene matches: 8. Germline CDR1 and CDR2: SNHLY and FYNNEI. The CDR3 runs to 15 residues. CDR3 sequence (DNA): TGTGCCAGCAGCCCCGGGACAGAACCTAATTCACCCCTCCACTTT. Encoded protein: CASSPGTEPNSPLHF.